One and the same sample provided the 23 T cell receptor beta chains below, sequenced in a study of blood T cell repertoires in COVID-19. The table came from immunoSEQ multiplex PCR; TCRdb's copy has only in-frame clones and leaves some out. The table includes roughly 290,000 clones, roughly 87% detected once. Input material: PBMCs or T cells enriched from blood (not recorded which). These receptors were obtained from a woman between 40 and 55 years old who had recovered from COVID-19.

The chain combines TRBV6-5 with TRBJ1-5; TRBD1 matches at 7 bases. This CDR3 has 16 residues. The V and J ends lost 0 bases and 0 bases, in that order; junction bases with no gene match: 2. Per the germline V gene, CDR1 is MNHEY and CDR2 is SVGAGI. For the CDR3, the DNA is TGTGCCAGCAGTTACTCAGGGGGCTATAGCAATCAGCCCCAGCATTTT. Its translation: CASSYSGGYSNQPQHF.

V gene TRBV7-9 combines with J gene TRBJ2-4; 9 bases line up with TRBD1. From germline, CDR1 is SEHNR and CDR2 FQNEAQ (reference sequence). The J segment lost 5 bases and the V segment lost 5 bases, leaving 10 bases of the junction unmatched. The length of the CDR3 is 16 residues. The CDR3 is CASSPLERTGENIQYF. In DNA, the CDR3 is TGTGCCAGCAGCCCCCTAGAGCGGACAGGGGAAAACATTCAGTACTTC.

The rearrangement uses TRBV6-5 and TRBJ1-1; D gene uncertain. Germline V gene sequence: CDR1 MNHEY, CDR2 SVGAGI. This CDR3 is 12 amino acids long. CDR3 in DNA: TGTGCTTCGCGGGTAGGCGAGACTGAAGCTTTCTTT. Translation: CASRVGETEAFF.

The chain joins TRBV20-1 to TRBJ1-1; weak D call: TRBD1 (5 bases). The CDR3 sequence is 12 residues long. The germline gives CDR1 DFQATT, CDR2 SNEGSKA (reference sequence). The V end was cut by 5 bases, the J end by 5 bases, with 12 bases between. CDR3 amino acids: CSAGAGITEAFF. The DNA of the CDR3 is TGCAGTGCTGGTGCAGGGATTACTGAAGCTTTCTTT.

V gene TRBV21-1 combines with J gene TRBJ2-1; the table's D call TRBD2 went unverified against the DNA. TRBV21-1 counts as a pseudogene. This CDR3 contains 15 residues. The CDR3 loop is CASGDGTCNYNEQFF. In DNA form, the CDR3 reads TGTGCCAGCGGAGACGGGACTTGCAACTACAATGAGCAGTTCTTC.

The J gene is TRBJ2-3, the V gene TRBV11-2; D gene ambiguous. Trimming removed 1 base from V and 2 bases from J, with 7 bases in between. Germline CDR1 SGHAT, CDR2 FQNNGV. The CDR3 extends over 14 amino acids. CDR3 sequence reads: CASSLVVLTDTQYF. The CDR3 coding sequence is TGTGCCAGCAGCTTAGTTGTCCTCACAGATACGCAGTATTTT.

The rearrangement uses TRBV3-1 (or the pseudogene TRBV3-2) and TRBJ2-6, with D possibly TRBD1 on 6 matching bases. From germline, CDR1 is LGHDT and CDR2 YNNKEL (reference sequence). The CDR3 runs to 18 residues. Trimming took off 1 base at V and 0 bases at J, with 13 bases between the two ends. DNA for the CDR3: TGTGCCAGCAGCCAAGTCGACAGGACCACCTCTGGGGCCAACGTCCTGACTTTC. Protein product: CASSQVDRTTSGANVLTF.

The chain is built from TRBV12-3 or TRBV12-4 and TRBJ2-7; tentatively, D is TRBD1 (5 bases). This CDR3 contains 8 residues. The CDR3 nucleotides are TGTGTGACAGAAGAGCAGTACTTC. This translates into CVTEEQYF.

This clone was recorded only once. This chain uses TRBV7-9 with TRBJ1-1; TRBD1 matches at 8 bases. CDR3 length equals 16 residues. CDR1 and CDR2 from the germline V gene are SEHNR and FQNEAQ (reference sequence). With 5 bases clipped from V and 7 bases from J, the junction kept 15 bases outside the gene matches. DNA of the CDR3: TGTGCCAGCAGCCCGGGGGACAGGAGAGGACCTTTTGAAGCTTTCTTT. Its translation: CASSPGDRRGPFEAFF.

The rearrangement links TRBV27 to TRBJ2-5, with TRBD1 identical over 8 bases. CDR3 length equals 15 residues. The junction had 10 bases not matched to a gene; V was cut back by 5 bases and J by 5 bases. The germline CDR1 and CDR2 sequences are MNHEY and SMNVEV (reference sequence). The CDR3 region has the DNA TGTGCCAGCAGTCCACGTCTGAACAGGGGGGAGACCCAGTACTTC. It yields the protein CASSPRLNRGETQYF.

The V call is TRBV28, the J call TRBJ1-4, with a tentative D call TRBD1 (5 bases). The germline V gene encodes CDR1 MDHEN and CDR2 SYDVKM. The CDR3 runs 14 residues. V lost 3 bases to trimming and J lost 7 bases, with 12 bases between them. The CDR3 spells CASSLGGGTEKLFF. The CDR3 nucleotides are TGTGCCAGCAGTTTGGGGGGTGGGACTGAAAAACTGTTTTTT.

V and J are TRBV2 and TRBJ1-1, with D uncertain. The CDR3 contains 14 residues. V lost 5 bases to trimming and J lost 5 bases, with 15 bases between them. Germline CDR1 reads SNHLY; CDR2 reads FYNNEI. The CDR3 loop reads CASSQAVYGTEAFF. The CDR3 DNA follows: TGTGCCAGCAGTCAGGCCGTTTATGGGACTGAAGCTTTCTTT.

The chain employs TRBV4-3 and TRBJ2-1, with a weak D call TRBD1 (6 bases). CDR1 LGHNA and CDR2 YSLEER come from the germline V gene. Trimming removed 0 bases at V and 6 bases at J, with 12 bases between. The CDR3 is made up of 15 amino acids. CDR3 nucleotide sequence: TGCGCCAGCAGCCAAGATTGGGCAGGGGCCAATGAGCAGTTCTTC. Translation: CASSQDWAGANEQFF.

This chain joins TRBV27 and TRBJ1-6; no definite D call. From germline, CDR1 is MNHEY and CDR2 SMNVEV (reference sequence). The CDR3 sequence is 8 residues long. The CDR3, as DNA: TGTACCCCGGGTTCCCTCCACTTT. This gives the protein CTPGSLHF.

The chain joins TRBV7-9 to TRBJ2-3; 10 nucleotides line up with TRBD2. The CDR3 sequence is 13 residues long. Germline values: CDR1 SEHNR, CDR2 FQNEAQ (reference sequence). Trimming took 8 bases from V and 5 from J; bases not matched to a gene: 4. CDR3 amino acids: CASGLAGVDTQYF. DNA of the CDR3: TGTGCCAGCGGGCTAGCGGGAGTAGATACGCAGTATTTT.

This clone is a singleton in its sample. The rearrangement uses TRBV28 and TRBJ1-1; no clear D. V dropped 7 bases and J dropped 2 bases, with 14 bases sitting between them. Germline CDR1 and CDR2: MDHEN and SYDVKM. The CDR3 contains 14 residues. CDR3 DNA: TGTGCCAGCACCTTGACACATTTAAACACTGAAGCTTTCTTT. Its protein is CASTLTHLNTEAFF. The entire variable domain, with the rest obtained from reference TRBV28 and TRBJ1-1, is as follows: DVKVTQSSRYLVKRTGEKVFLECVQDMDHENMFWYRQDPGLGLRLIYFSYDVKMKEKGDIPEGYSVSREKKERFSLILESASTNQTSMYLCASTLTHLNTEAFFGQGTRLTVV.

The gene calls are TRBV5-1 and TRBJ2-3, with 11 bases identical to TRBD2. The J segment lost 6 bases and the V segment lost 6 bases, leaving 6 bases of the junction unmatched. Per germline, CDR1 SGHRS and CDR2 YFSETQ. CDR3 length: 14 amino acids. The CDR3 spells CASTRTSGFDTQYF. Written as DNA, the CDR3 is TGCGCCAGCACCCGGACTAGCGGGTTTGATACGCAGTATTTT.

The CDR3 here is CASSQGLAGGAGETQYF. In DNA, the CDR3 is TGTGCCAGCAGCCAGGGTCTAGCGGGAGGAGCGGGAGAGACCCAGTACTTC. The rearrangement links TRBV3-1 (or the pseudogene TRBV3-2) to TRBJ2-5, with 11 bases identical to TRBD2. V was clipped by 3 bases and J by 4 bases; unmatched bases: 10. The CDR3 spans 17 residues. Germline V gene data show CDR1 as LGHDT and CDR2 as YNNKEL (reference sequence).

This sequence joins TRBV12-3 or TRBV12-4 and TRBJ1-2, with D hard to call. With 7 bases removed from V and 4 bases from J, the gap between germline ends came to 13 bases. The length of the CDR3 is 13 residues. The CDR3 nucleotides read TGTGCCAGCACCTTAACAGTCAGCTATGGCTACACCTTC. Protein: CASTLTVSYGYTF.

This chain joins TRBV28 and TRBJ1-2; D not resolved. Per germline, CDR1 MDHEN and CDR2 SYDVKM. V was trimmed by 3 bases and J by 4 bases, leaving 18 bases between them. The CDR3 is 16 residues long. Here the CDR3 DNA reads TGTGCCAGCAGTTTCCTATACCGAACTCCCTTCTATGGCTACACCTTC. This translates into CASSFLYRTPFYGYTF.

In nucleotides, the CDR3 is TGTGCTAGTGGTTTGGTACCCAAACCTAACCCGCACGGACATAATCAGCCCCAGCATTTT. Its translation: CASGLVPKPNPHGHNQPQHF. The chain couples TRBV12-5 to TRBJ1-5, with D maybe TRBD1 (5 bases). V lost 0 bases and J lost 4, with 25 bases in between. The CDR3 extends over 20 amino acids. Germline V gene lookup returns CDR1 LGHNT and CDR2 FRNRAP. The full variable domain, its missing parts supplied by reference TRBV12-5 and TRBJ1-5, is DARVTQTPRHKVTEMGQEVTMRCQPILGHNTVFWYRQTMMQGLELLAYFRNRAPLDDSGMPKDRFSAEMPDATLATLKIQPSEPRDSAVYFCASGLVPKPNPHGHNQPQHFGDGTRLSIL.

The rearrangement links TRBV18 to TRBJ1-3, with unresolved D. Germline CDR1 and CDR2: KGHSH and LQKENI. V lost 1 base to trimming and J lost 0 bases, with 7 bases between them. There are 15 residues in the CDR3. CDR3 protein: CASSPRTNSGNTIYF. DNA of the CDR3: TGTGCCAGCTCACCACGTACAAACTCTGGAAACACCATATATTTT.

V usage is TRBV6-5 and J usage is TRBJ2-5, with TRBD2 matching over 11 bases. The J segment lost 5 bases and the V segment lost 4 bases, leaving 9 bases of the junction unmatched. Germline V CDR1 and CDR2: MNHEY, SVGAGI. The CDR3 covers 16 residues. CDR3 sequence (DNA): TGTGCCAGCAGTTTCAGTGGACTAGCGGGTTGGGAGACCCAGTACTTC. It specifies CASSFSGLAGWETQYF.